This is a list of T cell receptor beta chains from one sample in a study of post-analysis software for immune sequencing data. TCRdb independently ran MiXCR on the PCR reads; one entry per CDR3 protein. The data hold more than 350,000 distinct CDR3 sequences, with 30% to 45% observed a single time. Specimen: blood. These receptor sequences come from a girl aged 2 to 10 with multiple sclerosis. CDR3s leave out the opening cysteine and the closing phenylalanine or tryptophan.

V gene: TRBV21-1
J gene: TRBJ1-1
CDR3 protein: ASSLGGSVAF

V gene: TRBV6-6
J gene: TRBJ2-5
CDR3 protein: ASSYSQVMSETQY

V gene: TRBV12-3/TRBV12-4
J gene: TRBJ2-1
CDR3 protein: ASSLIRRGNEQF

V gene: TRBV29-1
J gene: TRBJ1-1
CDR3 protein: SVELRGLGAF

V gene: TRBV27
J gene: TRBJ2-1
CDR3 protein: ASSPPGLAGHNEQF

V gene: TRBV10-1
J gene: TRBJ2-2
CDR3 protein: ASSDPNWTGELF

V gene: TRBV9
J gene: TRBJ2-5
CDR3 protein: ASSVGGWGAISGQETQY

V gene: TRBV3-1
J gene: TRBJ2-3
CDR3 protein: ASSQDRGTGWDTQY

V gene: TRBV10-3
J gene: TRBJ2-5
CDR3 protein: AISGQPGFETQY

V gene: TRBV29-1
J gene: TRBJ2-7
CDR3 protein: SVEESIAGARTYEQY

V gene: TRBV12-3/TRBV12-4
J gene: TRBJ2-3
CDR3 protein: ASSLGVTADTQY

V gene: TRBV3-1
J gene: TRBJ2-4
CDR3 protein: ASSGRNFLAKNIQY

V gene: TRBV5-1
J gene: TRBJ1-6
CDR3 protein: ASSLGGTYNSPLH

V gene: TRBV9
J gene: TRBJ2-5
CDR3 protein: ASSEGYRDSRTQY

V gene: TRBV28
J gene: TRBJ1-1
CDR3 protein: ASSPTLGQGGTEAF

V gene: TRBV2
J gene: -
CDR3 protein: ASSEAGVQETQY

V gene: TRBV7-8
J gene: TRBJ2-7
CDR3 protein: ASSFEPAYEQY

V gene: TRBV10-3
J gene: TRBJ1-5
CDR3 protein: AISAQSGNQPQH

V gene: TRBV20-1
J gene: TRBJ2-1
CDR3 protein: SASPDNYNEQF

V gene: TRBV19
J gene: TRBJ2-7
CDR3 protein: ASSPALLSYEQY

V gene: TRBV10-3
J gene: TRBJ2-1
CDR3 protein: AISPGGGSYNEQF

V gene: TRBV3-1
J gene: TRBJ2-5
CDR3 protein: ASSQAGGPGPETQY

V gene: TRBV7-8
J gene: TRBJ2-5
CDR3 protein: ASSLESGTGGQETQY

V gene: TRBV29-1
J gene: TRBJ1-2
CDR3 protein: SVEGRTYGYT

V gene: TRBV10-3
J gene: TRBJ2-7
CDR3 protein: AIMDHHSYEQY

V gene: TRBV5-5
J gene: TRBJ2-3
CDR3 protein: ASSWDPRTDTQY

V gene: TRBV9
J gene: TRBJ2-1
CDR3 protein: ASSGQGANEQF

V gene: TRBV10-3
J gene: TRBJ2-3
CDR3 protein: ATSGGPTDTQY

V gene: TRBV20-1
J gene: TRBJ1-4
CDR3 protein: SARIGAAEKLF

V gene: TRBV10-3
J gene: TRBJ2-3
CDR3 protein: AISTGEDTDTQY

V gene: TRBV6-6
J gene: -
CDR3 protein: ASSHGGVQETQF

V gene: TRBV6-5
J gene: TRBJ2-7
CDR3 protein: ASSYSFIGTGDYEQY

V gene: TRBV20-1
J gene: TRBJ1-6
CDR3 protein: SAQVEGSYNSPLH

V gene: TRBV15
J gene: TRBJ1-1
CDR3 protein: ATSRGGGVLTEAF

V gene: TRBV4-3
J gene: TRBJ2-6
CDR3 protein: ASSQASDRAYSGANVLT

V gene: TRBV13
J gene: TRBJ2-3
CDR3 protein: ASSLNSGRAADTQY

V gene: TRBV28
J gene: TRBJ2-7
CDR3 protein: ATWTDLSYEQY

V gene: TRBV11-3
J gene: TRBJ2-1
CDR3 protein: ASSLARVSYNEQF

V gene: TRBV28
J gene: TRBJ2-1
CDR3 protein: ASSLPDPGPLNNEQF

V gene: TRBV20-1
J gene: TRBJ2-3
CDR3 protein: SAGDSGSSVGDTQY

V gene: TRBV7-9
J gene: TRBJ2-5
CDR3 protein: ASSLYPGETQY

V gene: TRBV29-1
J gene: TRBJ2-5
CDR3 protein: SVKGLYQETQY

V gene: TRBV28
J gene: TRBJ2-1
CDR3 protein: ASSCLDTGTSYEQF

V gene: TRBV7-8
J gene: TRBJ1-2
CDR3 protein: ASSLQGKDYGYT

V gene: TRBV12-5
J gene: TRBJ2-1
CDR3 protein: ASGLATSGVYNEQF

V gene: TRBV7-2
J gene: TRBJ2-7
CDR3 protein: ASSLAWVAGPYGQY

V gene: TRBV20-1
J gene: TRBJ1-1
CDR3 protein: SATQGGAEAF

V gene: TRBV2
J gene: TRBJ2-1
CDR3 protein: ASSEGGGPGSYNEQF

V gene: TRBV7-2
J gene: TRBJ2-7
CDR3 protein: ASSPQERDRGFYEQY

V gene: TRBV20-1
J gene: TRBJ1-5
CDR3 protein: SAVGTGGNQPQH

V gene: TRBV14
J gene: TRBJ1-2
CDR3 protein: ASSQEDRGTLYGYT

V gene: TRBV7-9
J gene: TRBJ2-5
CDR3 protein: ASSPGTGGIAETQY

V gene: TRBV4-1
J gene: TRBJ2-7
CDR3 protein: ASSQEPGADEQY

V gene: TRBV4-3
J gene: TRBJ2-5
CDR3 protein: ASSQSRGSQETQY

V gene: TRBV5-5
J gene: TRBJ1-1
CDR3 protein: ASSPSTGMNTEAF

V gene: TRBV10-3
J gene: TRBJ2-6
CDR3 protein: AIKSFPADSGANVLT

V gene: TRBV20-1
J gene: TRBJ1-6
CDR3 protein: SARMREKVSYNSPLH